This T cell receptor (beta chain) appears in the sequencing data of a study of post-analysis software for immune sequencing data. Unique molecular identifiers were built into the TCR beta cDNA libraries. TCRdb re-called the PCR reads through MiXCR, storing one row per CDR3 protein. The data contain about 770,000 distinct CDR3 sequences, 35% to 55% of them singletons. The TCR sequence derives from a girl aged 10-17 years with multiple sclerosis. The specimen sequenced was blood.

In nucleotides, the CDR3 is TGCAGCGTCAATCGCGACGGGGGAGAGACCCAGTACTTC. Residues: CSVNRDGGETQYF. The V and J genes are TRBV29-1 and TRBJ2-5, with D possibly being TRBD2 (6 bases). The CDR3 loop spans 13 amino acids. Germline CDR1 reads SQVTM; CDR2 reads ANQGSEA. V was cut by 6 bases and J by 4 bases, with 15 bases left in between. Full variable domain (remainder filled in from reference TRBV29-1 and TRBJ2-5): SAVISQKPSRDICQRGTSLTIQCQVDSQVTMMFWYRQQPGQSLTLIATANQGSEATYESGFVIDKFPISRPNLTFSTLTVSNMSPEDSSIYLCSVNRDGGETQYFGPGTRLLVL.